The next 9 T cell receptor beta chains were all read from a single sample in a study of shared clonotypes between healthy human individuals. In the naive CD8 group, cells lacked CD45RO and were positively selected for CCR7, so terminally differentiated effector memory CD45RA+ cells were left out. Here immunoSEQ multiplex PCR was the method, and the copy in TCRdb shows in-frame clones only, minus some. The sample carries roughly 2.1 million clones, just over 90% recorded once. Sequenced material: naive CD8+ T cells from PBMCs. These receptors all stem from a man between 18 and 35 years old in good health. Some clones in this sample may be carry-over from other donors' samples.

CDR3 in amino acids: CASSLARLAGGKNEQFF. CDR3 in DNA: TGTGCCAGCAGTTTGGCCAGACTAGCGGGAGGAAAAAATGAGCAGTTCTTC. The chain carries TRBV28 and TRBJ2-1; 13 bases map to TRBD2. Germline CDR1 MDHEN, CDR2 SYDVKM. The CDR3 is 17 residues long. The junction had 9 bases not matched to a gene; V was cut back by 3 bases and J by 7 bases.

This clone is a singleton in its sample. V usage is TRBV27 and J usage is TRBJ2-6; no firm D call. This CDR3 has 16 amino acids. V was trimmed by 5 bases and J by 3 bases, leaving 14 bases between them. The germline V gene encodes CDR1 MNHEY and CDR2 SMNVEV (reference sequence). The CDR3 DNA sequence: TGTGCCAGCAGTCCTTATGATATCGGTGGGGCCAACGTCCTGACTTTC. Its protein product is CASSPYDIGGANVLTF.

The chain couples TRBV4-3 to TRBJ2-1; TRBD2 aligns across 8 bases. The CDR3 contains 17 residues. CDR1 is LGHNA and CDR2 is YSLEER in the germline V gene. V gave up 2 bases and J gave up 2 bases; unmatched junction bases: 8. CDR3: CASSQKPSGFTYNEQFF. Here the CDR3 DNA reads TGCGCCAGCAGCCAAAAGCCTAGCGGGTTTACCTACAATGAGCAGTTCTTC.

V and J are TRBV7-9 and TRBJ1-2; D not certain. The CDR3 contains 18 residues. CDR1 is SEHNR and CDR2 is FQNEAQ in the germline V gene (reference sequence). Between the trimmed V and J ends, which lost 0 bases and 6 bases, there was a span of 23 bases. CDR3 sequence: CASSLAYHPSSTFDGYTF. The DNA for the CDR3 is TGTGCCAGCAGCTTAGCCTACCACCCATCGTCTACTTTTGATGGCTACACCTTC.

A remark on this clone: Since a much larger clone is just one base distant, this may be a read error. The genes are TRBV28 and TRBJ1-1, with D tentatively TRBD1 (6 bases). The CDR3 extends over 13 amino acids. Trimming stripped 7 bases from V and 1 base from J, with 10 bases between. Germline V gene data show CDR1 as MDHEN and CDR2 as SYDVKM. DNA for the CDR3: TGTGCCAGCACCGGGACACCGAACACTGAAGCTTTCTTT. Translated, it gives CASTGTPNTEAFF.

The chain has TRBV6-5 and TRBJ2-1, with D perhaps matching TRBD2 (5 bases). The CDR3 loop spans 15 amino acids. The V end was cut by 4 bases, the J end by 0 bases, with 10 bases between. Germline CDR1 MNHEY, CDR2 SVGAGI. Here the CDR3 DNA reads TGTGCCAGCAGTTTACAGCGGACCTCCTACAATGAGCAGTTCTTC. Translated, it gives CASSLQRTSYNEQFF.

This chain uses TRBV5-6 with TRBJ1-2; D is undetermined. Germline CDR1 and CDR2: SGHDT and YYEEEE. The CDR3 totals 15 residues. V was pared by 5 bases and J by 4 bases, with 18 bases between. CDR3 bases: TGTGCCAGCAGATACGCAGCCAACCCTCTCTATGGCTACACCTTC. This gives the protein CASRYAANPLYGYTF.

The chain employs TRBV5-1 and TRBJ2-1; perhaps TRBD2 as D (6 bases). The CDR3 contains 17 residues. The germline V gene encodes CDR1 SGHRS and CDR2 YFSETQ. Trimming shortened V by 0 bases and J by 0 bases, and 13 bases separated the two germline ends. CDR3 region: CASSLVPISGSYNEQFF. The CDR3 coding sequence is TGCGCCAGCAGCTTGGTTCCTATTAGCGGCTCCTACAATGAGCAGTTCTTC.

The CDR3 here is CASSTSRTDTQYF. CDR3 nucleotides: TGTGCCAGTAGTACGTCAAGAACCGATACGCAGTATTTT. The chain is built from TRBV19 and TRBJ2-3; D not certain. Germline V gene sequence: CDR1 LNHDA, CDR2 SQIVND (reference sequence). The CDR3 consists of 13 residues. V dropped 4 bases and J dropped 6 bases, with 11 bases sitting between them. The variable domain in full, with the rest retrieved from reference TRBV19 and TRBJ2-3, is DGGITQSPKYLFRKEGQNVTLSCEQNLNHDAMYWYRQDPGQGLRLIYYSQIVNDFQKGDIAEGYSVSREKKESFPLTVTSAQKNPTAFYLCASSTSRTDTQYFGPGTRLTVL.